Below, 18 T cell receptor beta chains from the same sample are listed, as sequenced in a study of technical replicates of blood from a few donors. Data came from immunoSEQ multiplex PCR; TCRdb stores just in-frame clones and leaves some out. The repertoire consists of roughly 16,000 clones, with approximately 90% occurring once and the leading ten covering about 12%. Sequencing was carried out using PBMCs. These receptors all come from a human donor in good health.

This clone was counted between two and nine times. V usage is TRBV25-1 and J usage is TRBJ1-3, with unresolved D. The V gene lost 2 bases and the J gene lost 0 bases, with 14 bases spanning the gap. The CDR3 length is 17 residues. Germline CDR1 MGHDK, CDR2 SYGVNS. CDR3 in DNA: TGTGCCAGCAGTGAAATAAAGCACAGCTACTCTGGAAACACCATATATTTT. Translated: CASSEIKHSYSGNTIYF.

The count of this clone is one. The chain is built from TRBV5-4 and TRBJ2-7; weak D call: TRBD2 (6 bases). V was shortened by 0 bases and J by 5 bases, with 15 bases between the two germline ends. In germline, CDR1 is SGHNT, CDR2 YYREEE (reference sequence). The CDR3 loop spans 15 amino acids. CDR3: CASSLGRGRIHEQYF. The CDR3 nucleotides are TGTGCCAGCAGCTTGGGGAGGGGCCGAATTCACGAGCAGTACTTC.

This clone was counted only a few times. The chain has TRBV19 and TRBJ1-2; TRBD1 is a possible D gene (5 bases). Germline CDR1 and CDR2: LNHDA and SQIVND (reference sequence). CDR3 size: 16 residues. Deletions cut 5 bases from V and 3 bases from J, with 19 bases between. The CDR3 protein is CASSPRSGGDHYGYTF. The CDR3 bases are TGTGCCAGTAGTCCCCGATCGGGGGGAGATCACTATGGCTACACCTTC.

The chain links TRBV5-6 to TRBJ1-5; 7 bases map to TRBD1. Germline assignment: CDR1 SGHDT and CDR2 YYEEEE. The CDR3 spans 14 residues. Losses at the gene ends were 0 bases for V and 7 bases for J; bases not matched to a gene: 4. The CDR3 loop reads CASSLGTGDQPQHF. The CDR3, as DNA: TGTGCCAGCAGCTTGGGGACAGGAGACCAGCCCCAGCATTTT.

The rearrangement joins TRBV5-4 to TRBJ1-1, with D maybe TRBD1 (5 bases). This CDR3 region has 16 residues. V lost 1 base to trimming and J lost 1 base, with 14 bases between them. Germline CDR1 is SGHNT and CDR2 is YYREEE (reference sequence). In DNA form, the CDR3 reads TGTGCCAGCAGCTTGTTAGGGGCCCTTACGAACACTGAAGCTTTCTTT. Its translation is CASSLLGALTNTEAFF.

CDR3 nucleotides: TGTGCCAGCAGCTTAGTCGTTAGCGGGTCCACAGATACGCAGTATTTT. As protein: CASSLVVSGSTDTQYF. The rearrangement joins TRBV7-9 to TRBJ2-3; the match to TRBD2 covers 7 bases. CDR1 is SEHNR, CDR2 FQNEAQ, per germline (reference sequence). J lost 2 bases, V lost 1 base, and 6 bases had no gene match. CDR3 length equals 16 residues. The full variable domain, completed using reference TRBV7-9 and TRBJ2-3, is DTGVSQNPRHKITKRGQNVTFRCDPISEHNRLYWYRQTLGQGPEFLTYFQNEAQLEKSRLLSDRFSAERPKGSFSTLEIQRTEQGDSAMYLCASSLVVSGSTDTQYFGPGTRLTVL.

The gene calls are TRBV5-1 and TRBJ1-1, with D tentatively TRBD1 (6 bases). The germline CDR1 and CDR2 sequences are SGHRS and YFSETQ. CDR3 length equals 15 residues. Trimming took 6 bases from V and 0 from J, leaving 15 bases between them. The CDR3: CASNQGIVMNTEAFF. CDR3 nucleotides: TGCGCCAGCAATCAGGGGATCGTCATGAACACTGAAGCTTTCTTT.

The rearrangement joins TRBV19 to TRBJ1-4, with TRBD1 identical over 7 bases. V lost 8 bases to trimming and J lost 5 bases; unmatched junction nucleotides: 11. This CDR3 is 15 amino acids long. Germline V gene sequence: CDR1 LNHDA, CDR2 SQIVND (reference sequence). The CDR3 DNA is TGTGCCAGTTCTACTAGGGGGCAGTTAAATGAAAAACTGTTTTTT. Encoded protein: CASSTRGQLNEKLFF.

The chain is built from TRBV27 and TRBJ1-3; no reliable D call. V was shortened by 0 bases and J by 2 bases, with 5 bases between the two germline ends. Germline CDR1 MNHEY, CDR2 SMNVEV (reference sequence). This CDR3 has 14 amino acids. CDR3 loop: CASSLSGTGNTIYF. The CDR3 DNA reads TGTGCCAGCAGTTTATCCGGGACTGGAAACACCATATATTTT.

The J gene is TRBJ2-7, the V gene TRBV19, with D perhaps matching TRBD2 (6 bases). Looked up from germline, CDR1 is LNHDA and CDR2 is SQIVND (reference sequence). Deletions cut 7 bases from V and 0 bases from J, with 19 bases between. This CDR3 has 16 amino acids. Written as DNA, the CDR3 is TGTGCCAGTACGGTCGCCCTGGGAGGTGGCTCCTACGAGCAGTACTTC. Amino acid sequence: CASTVALGGGSYEQYF.

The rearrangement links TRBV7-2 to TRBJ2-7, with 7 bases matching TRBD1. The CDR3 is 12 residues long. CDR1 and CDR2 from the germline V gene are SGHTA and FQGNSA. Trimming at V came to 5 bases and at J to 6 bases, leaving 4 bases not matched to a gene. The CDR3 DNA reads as TGTGCCAGCAGCACGTACAGGGGCGAGCAGTACTTC. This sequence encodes CASSTYRGEQYF.

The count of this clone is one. This CDR3 is CASSPNPVGYTEAFF. The CDR3 DNA sequence: TGTGCCAGCAGCCCAAACCCCGTTGGCTACACTGAAGCTTTCTTT. V and J are TRBV5-6 and TRBJ1-1; D unclear. Trimming removed 4 bases from V and 3 bases from J, with 16 bases in between. CDR1 and CDR2 from the germline V gene are SGHDT and YYEEEE. The CDR3 length is 15 residues.

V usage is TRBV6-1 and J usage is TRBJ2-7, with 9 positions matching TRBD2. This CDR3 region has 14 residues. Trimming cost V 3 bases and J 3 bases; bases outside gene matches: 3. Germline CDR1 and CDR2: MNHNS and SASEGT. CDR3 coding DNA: TGTGCCAGCAGTGACCTAGCGGGACTCTACGAGCAGTACTTC. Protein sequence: CASSDLAGLYEQYF.

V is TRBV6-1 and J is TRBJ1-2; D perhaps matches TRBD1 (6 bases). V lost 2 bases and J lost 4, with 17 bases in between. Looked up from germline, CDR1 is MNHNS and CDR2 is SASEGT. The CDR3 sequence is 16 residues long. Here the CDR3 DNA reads TGTGCCAGCAGTGAAAGGGGAAACAGGGCCATCTATGGCTACACCTTC. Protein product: CASSERGNRAIYGYTF.

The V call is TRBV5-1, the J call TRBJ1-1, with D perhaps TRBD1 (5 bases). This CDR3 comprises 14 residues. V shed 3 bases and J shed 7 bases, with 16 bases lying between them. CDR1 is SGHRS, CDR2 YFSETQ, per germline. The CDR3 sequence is CASSWRGREGEAFF. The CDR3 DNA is TGCGCCAGCAGCTGGAGGGGCAGGGAAGGTGAAGCTTTCTTT.

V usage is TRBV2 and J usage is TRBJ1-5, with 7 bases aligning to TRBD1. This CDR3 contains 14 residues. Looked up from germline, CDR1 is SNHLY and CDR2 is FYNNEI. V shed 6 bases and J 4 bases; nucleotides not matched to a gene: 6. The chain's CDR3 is CASRGQGDNQPQHF. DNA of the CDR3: TGTGCCAGCAGGGGCCAGGGGGATAATCAGCCCCAGCATTTT.

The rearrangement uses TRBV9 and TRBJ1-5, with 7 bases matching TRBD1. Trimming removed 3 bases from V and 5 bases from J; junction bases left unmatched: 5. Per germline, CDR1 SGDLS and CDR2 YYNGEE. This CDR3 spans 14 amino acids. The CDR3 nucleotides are TGTGCCAGCAGCGAGACAGGGCTGGATCAGCCCCAGCATTTT. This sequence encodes CASSETGLDQPQHF.

This chain's CDR3 is CASSLGGPSSYNEQFF. CDR3 coding DNA: TGCGCCAGCAGCTTAGGGGGACCAAGCTCCTACAATGAGCAGTTCTTC. The gene calls are TRBV5-1 and TRBJ2-1; perhaps TRBD1 as D (6 bases). Germline CDR1 is SGHRS and CDR2 is YFSETQ. The V end was cut by 2 bases, the J end by 0 bases, with 12 bases between. The CDR3 loop spans 16 amino acids.